These 30 T cell receptor beta chains originate from one sample sequenced in a study of shared clonotypes between healthy human individuals. Generated by immunoSEQ multiplex PCR, the TCRdb table keeps only in-frame clones and is missing some. The sample shows around 2.3 million clones, approximately 94% of them seen only once. Sequencing input: naive CD4+ T cells sorted from blood. The subset was: CD45RA+ positively selected. These receptors all come from a man between 18 and 29 years old in good health.

This clone was counted a single time. V and J are TRBV9 and TRBJ1-5, with D unresolved. The length of the CDR3 is 12 residues. Germline V gene data show CDR1 as SGDLS and CDR2 as YYNGEE. With 7 bases removed from V and 6 bases from J, the gap between germline ends came to 11 bases. CDR3 loop: CASGGEGQPQHF. The CDR3 DNA reads TGTGCCAGCGGTGGAGAAGGTCAGCCCCAGCATTTT.

The gene calls are TRBV4-1 and TRBJ2-7; TRBD2 matches at 13 bases. The CDR3 runs 18 residues. Germline CDR1 and CDR2: MGHRA and YSYEKL. Trimming cost V 3 bases and J 4 bases; bases outside gene matches: 12. CDR3 DNA: TGCGCCAGCAGCCAGGGGACAGTAACTAGCGGGGGGGTTTACGAGCAGTACTTC. Amino acids: CASSQGTVTSGGVYEQYF.

On this clone: One junction end does not reproduce the germline sequence, and a read error may be involved. The chain has TRBV15 and TRBJ1-6, with D perhaps TRBD1 (5 bases). Germline CDR1 LNHNV, CDR2 YYDKDF (reference sequence). The CDR3 runs to 15 residues. The CDR3 loop reads CATSREAGANSLLHF. CDR3 in DNA: TGTGCCACCAGCAGAGAAGCCGGGGCTAATTCACTCCTCCACTTT.

The V gene is TRBV27, the J gene TRBJ1-1; D is uncertain. Germline CDR1 and CDR2: MNHEY and SMNVEV (reference sequence). The CDR3 consists of 14 residues. V lost 1 base and J 2 bases, leaving 8 bases between the germline ends. The CDR3 reads CASSLYVGNTEAFF. The CDR3 nucleotides read TGTGCCAGCAGTTTATACGTGGGCAACACTGAAGCTTTCTTT.

This chain links TRBV12-5 with TRBJ2-7; D may correspond to TRBD1 or TRBD2 (5 bases each). The V gene lost 7 bases and the J gene lost 3 bases, with 10 bases spanning the gap. The length of the CDR3 is 12 residues. The germline CDR1 and CDR2 sequences are LGHNT and FRNRAP. The DNA for the CDR3 is TGTGCTAGTGCCCGGGACGACTACGAGCAGTACTTC. Protein sequence: CASARDDYEQYF.

V gene TRBV27 combines with J gene TRBJ1-3; 12 nucleotides match TRBD1. V trimming: 4 bases; J trimming: 5 bases; junction bases outside the gene matches: 6. The CDR3 has 16 residues. Germline CDR1 and CDR2: MNHEY and SMNVEV (reference sequence). The CDR3 is CASSSGTGGARNTIYF. DNA of the CDR3: TGTGCCAGCAGTTCTGGGACAGGGGGCGCGAGAAACACCATATATTTT.

The CDR3 DNA reads TGTGCCAGCAGTTTATCCGTAGGGCCCCAGTACTTC. Its protein product is CASSLSVGPQYF. The rearrangement uses TRBV27 and TRBJ2-5; D remains unclear. The germline V gene has CDR1 MNHEY and CDR2 SMNVEV (reference sequence). Between the trimmed V and J ends, which lost 0 bases and 9 bases, there was a span of 8 bases. CDR3 length: 12 residues.

The rearrangement joins TRBV9 to TRBJ2-3; TRBD2 is a possible D gene (7 bases). This CDR3 region has 17 residues. V was cut by 0 bases and J by 2 bases, with 16 bases left in between. CDR1 and CDR2 (germline): SGDLS, YYNGEE. CDR3 protein: CASSVVGSGGNTDTQYF. The CDR3 DNA reads as TGTGCCAGCAGCGTAGTAGGTTCGGGGGGCAACACAGATACGCAGTATTTT.

This chain uses TRBV5-4 with TRBJ2-3, with D possibly being TRBD2 (6 bases). Trimming took 0 bases from V and 9 from J, leaving 17 bases between them. The germline CDR1 and CDR2 sequences are SGHNT and YYREEE (reference sequence). The CDR3 sequence is 15 residues long. Here the CDR3 DNA reads TGTGCCAGCAGCTTGGCGGAGGGGCCTGGGAGCACGCAGTATTTT. Translation: CASSLAEGPGSTQYF.

A word on this clone: Within the sample, other DNA sequences also encode this same CDR3. This chain uses TRBV18 with TRBJ2-3; a possible D gene is TRBD2 (5 bases). Deletions cut 4 bases from V and 0 bases from J, with 11 bases between. There are 15 residues in the CDR3. Germline V CDR1 and CDR2: KGHSH, LQKENI. This CDR3 reads CASSQRTGSTDTQYF. The CDR3 region has the DNA TGTGCCAGCTCACAGCGGACGGGAAGCACAGATACGCAGTATTTT. The full variable domain, its missing parts supplied by reference TRBV18 and TRBJ2-3, is NAGVMQNPRHLVRRRGQEARLRCSPMKGHSHVYWYRQLPEEGLKFMVYLQKENIIDESGMPKERFSAEFPKEGPSILRIQQVVRGDSAAYFCASSQRTGSTDTQYFGPGTRLTVL.

The genes are TRBV1 and TRBJ2-7; TRBD2, the table's D call, was not compared with the DNA. TRBV1 represents a pseudogene. The CDR3 contains 15 residues. The chain's CDR3 is CTSLFIAGGDYEQYF. The CDR3 nucleotides are TGCACCAGCTTATTTATAGCGGGAGGAGACTACGAGCAGTACTTC.

V is TRBV7-2 and J is TRBJ1-1; D gene uncertain. The germline V and J ends were trimmed by 4 bases and 1 base, with 7 bases remaining between them. This CDR3 is 13 amino acids long. The V gene's germline CDR1 is SGHTA and CDR2 FQGNSA. The CDR3 is CASSSKTNTEAFF. CDR3 DNA: TGTGCCAGCAGCTCTAAAACGAACACTGAAGCTTTCTTT.

The rearrangement links TRBV9 to TRBJ2-7, with 9 bases matching TRBD1. CDR1 and CDR2 (germline): SGDLS, YYNGEE. The V gene end was trimmed by 0 bases and the J gene end by 6 bases; junction bases not matched to a gene: 4. The CDR3 has 14 residues. This CDR3 reads CASSVGDRVTEQYF. CDR3 DNA: TGTGCCAGCAGCGTAGGGGACAGGGTCACCGAGCAGTACTTC.

The chain uses TRBV6-5 and TRBJ2-2; D tentatively fits TRBD1 or TRBD2 (5 bases each). The length of the CDR3 is 14 residues. CDR1 MNHEY and CDR2 SVGAGI come from the germline V gene. The V end lost 6 bases, the J end lost 0 bases, and 8 bases lay between the germline ends. CDR3 region: CASRGTSNTGELFF. In nucleotides, the CDR3 is TGTGCCAGCAGAGGGACGTCGAACACCGGGGAGCTGTTTTTT.

This chain joins TRBV27 and TRBJ1-2; possible D gene TRBD1, 5 bases. The CDR3 is 14 residues long. The ends were cut back, 6 bases at V and 8 bases at J, with 19 bases in the middle. Germline V gene data show CDR1 as MNHEY and CDR2 as SMNVEV (reference sequence). DNA for the CDR3: TGTGCCAGCAGCACTACTAAGCAGGGAGGGGGCTACACCTTC. Protein product: CASSTTKQGGGYTF.

The gene calls are TRBV10-1 and TRBJ2-7; perhaps D is TRBD1 or TRBD2 (5 bases each). The CDR3 runs to 14 residues. V was cut by 0 bases and J by 2 bases, with 8 bases left in between. Germline V lookup: CDR1 WNHNN, CDR2 SYGVQD (reference sequence). In nucleotides, the CDR3 is TGCGCCAGCAGTGAGTCGCCGGGACCCTACGAGCAGTACTTC. It encodes CASSESPGPYEQYF.

V is TRBV5-1 and J is TRBJ2-1, with TRBD2 matching over 12 bases. V lost 3 bases to trimming and J lost 4 bases; unmatched junction nucleotides: 5. Germline lookup yields CDR1 SGHRS and CDR2 YFSETQ. The CDR3 contains 16 residues. The CDR3 loop reads CASSSGTSGHYNEQFF. CDR3 DNA sequence: TGCGCCAGCAGCTCCGGGACTAGCGGGCATTACAATGAGCAGTTCTTC.

The J gene is TRBJ1-3, the V gene TRBV5-6; D remains unclear. Looked up from germline, CDR1 is SGHDT and CDR2 is YYEEEE. V lost 1 base, J lost 0 bases, and 20 bases lay in between. The CDR3 totals 19 residues. CDR3 region: CASSLRFGSGQPSGNTIYF. The CDR3 bases are TGTGCCAGCAGCTTGCGTTTCGGATCTGGGCAGCCCTCTGGAAACACCATATATTTT.

A word on this clone: Other nucleotide sequences in the sample specify the same CDR3. The V call is TRBV7-2, the J call TRBJ2-7; weak D call: TRBD2 (6 bases). CDR1 and CDR2 (germline): SGHTA, FQGNSA. V dropped 5 bases and J dropped 4 bases, with 12 bases sitting between them. The CDR3 is 13 amino acids. CDR3 sequence reads: CASSPSAGYEQYF. CDR3 nucleotide sequence: TGTGCCAGCAGCCCCTCTGCGGGGTACGAGCAGTACTTC. The entire variable domain, with the rest obtained from reference TRBV7-2 and TRBJ2-7, is as follows: GAGVSQSPSNKVTEKGKDVELRCDPISGHTALYWYRQSLGQGLEFLIYFQGNSAPDKSGLPSDRFSAERTGGSVSTLTIQRTQQEDSAVYLCASSPSAGYEQYFGPGTRLTVT.

The chain uses TRBV7-2 and TRBJ2-1, with D tentatively TRBD1 or TRBD2 (5 bases each). Germline assignment: CDR1 SGHTA and CDR2 FQGNSA. The CDR3 extends over 15 amino acids. The V and J ends lost 4 bases and 4 bases respectively, with 14 bases between them. The CDR3 sequence is CASSSEGRQYNEQFF. The CDR3 DNA follows: TGTGCCAGCAGCTCAGAGGGCCGACAGTACAATGAGCAGTTCTTC.

This chain joins TRBV11-2 and TRBJ1-1; D uncertain. The CDR3 spans 16 residues. The ends were cut back, 5 bases at V and 1 base at J, with 17 bases in the middle. Germline V lookup: CDR1 SGHAT, CDR2 FQNNGV. CDR3: CASSPGVRYTNTEAFF. The CDR3, as DNA: TGTGCCAGCAGCCCCGGGGTGCGGTACACGAACACTGAAGCTTTCTTT.

A word on this clone: Different DNA sequences within this sample yield the same CDR3. The chain combines TRBV25-1 with TRBJ1-5; D is perhaps TRBD1 (5 bases). Trimming left V 4 bases short and J 4 bases short, with 11 bases between. Germline lookup yields CDR1 MGHDK and CDR2 SYGVNS. CDR3 length: 14 amino acids. The CDR3 DNA reads TGTGCCAGCAGTGGGGGGGGAGGAAATCAGCCCCAGCATTTT. Translation: CASSGGGGNQPQHF.

The chain combines TRBV6-6 with TRBJ1-2; the D is unclear. Germline V gene lookup returns CDR1 MNHNY and CDR2 SVGAGI (reference sequence). This CDR3 comprises 14 residues. The V end was cut by 0 bases, the J end by 8 bases, with 13 bases between. The CDR3 sequence: CASSYSPGPEGYTF. CDR3 sequence (DNA): TGTGCCAGCAGTTACTCGCCAGGCCCTGAGGGCTACACCTTC.

V is TRBV5-1 and J is TRBJ2-3, with D perhaps matching TRBD2 (5 bases). V lost 4 bases and J 5 bases, leaving 14 bases between the germline ends. CDR3 length: 14 residues. The V gene's germline CDR1 is SGHRS and CDR2 YFSETQ. CDR3 sequence reads: CASSPTGGGDTQYF. Here the CDR3 DNA reads TGCGCCAGCAGCCCCACCGGAGGCGGAGATACGCAGTATTTT.

The chain has TRBV9 and TRBJ1-6; D ambiguous. The CDR3 sequence is 17 residues long. Per the germline V gene, CDR1 is SGDLS and CDR2 is YYNGEE. Trimming shortened V by 2 bases and J by 0 bases, and 12 bases separated the two germline ends. The CDR3 here is CASSVARTVSYNSPLHF. Here the CDR3 DNA reads TGTGCCAGCAGCGTTGCTCGTACGGTCTCCTATAATTCACCCCTCCACTTT.

The count of this clone is one. The sample holds other DNA sequences that translate to the same CDR3. V usage is TRBV5-6 and J usage is TRBJ1-5, with 7 bases that match TRBD1. V gave up 4 bases and J gave up 1 base; unmatched junction bases: 5. From germline, CDR1 is SGHDT and CDR2 YYEEEE. The CDR3 loop spans 15 amino acids. In DNA form, the CDR3 reads TGTGCCAGCAGCCTAAGGGGGCCGAGCAATCAGCCCCAGCATTTT. It is translated as CASSLRGPSNQPQHF.

The rearrangement uses TRBV5-6 and TRBJ2-7; 9 bases are shared with TRBD1. The CDR3 has 15 amino acids. Germline V gives CDR1 SGHDT, CDR2 YYEEEE. V was pared by 4 bases and J by 6 bases, with 11 bases of the junction left unmatched. The CDR3 region is CASSRKQGALAEQYF. The CDR3 region has the DNA TGTGCCAGCAGCCGAAAACAGGGGGCGTTAGCCGAGCAGTACTTC.

The rearrangement joins TRBV27 to TRBJ1-5; perhaps TRBD1 as D (6 bases). Germline values: CDR1 MNHEY, CDR2 SMNVEV (reference sequence). The CDR3 runs to 14 residues. V lost 9 bases, J lost 0 bases, and 12 bases lay in between. The CDR3 here is CARGGAYSNQPQHF. DNA of the CDR3: TGTGCCAGGGGGGGCGCATATAGCAATCAGCCCCAGCATTTT.

CDR3 protein: CASSLGGQVSPEAFF. Written as DNA, the CDR3 is TGTGCCAGCAGCCTGGGGGGACAGGTGAGTCCTGAAGCTTTCTTT. V is TRBV28 and J is TRBJ1-1; 8 bases match TRBD1. The CDR3 spans 15 residues. Germline-derived CDR1 and CDR2 are MDHEN and SYDVKM. V lost 6 bases and J lost 6; bases outside the gene matches: 12. Full variable domain (rest looked up from reference TRBV28 and TRBJ1-1): DVKVTQSSRYLVKRTGEKVFLECVQDMDHENMFWYRQDPGLGLRLIYFSYDVKMKEKGDIPEGYSVSREKKERFSLILESASTNQTSMYLCASSLGGQVSPEAFFGQGTRLTVV.

Comment on this clone: Other DNA sequences in the same sample also yield this CDR3. The V call is TRBV7-2, the J call TRBJ2-1, with unresolved D. Germline-derived CDR1 and CDR2 are SGHTA and FQGNSA. The V gene lost 0 bases and the J gene lost 4 bases, with 4 bases spanning the gap. This CDR3 contains 13 residues. The CDR3 spells CASSLAQYNEQFF. CDR3 sequence (DNA): TGTGCCAGCAGCTTAGCACAGTACAATGAGCAGTTCTTC.